The source of this T cell receptor (beta chain) is a study of identical twins. In its sample, this clonotype was seen a few times. The antigen remains undetermined. Study-level points and caveats: Partial confounding of zero-insertion analyses by invariant MAIT and iNKT cells was possible. Conclusions rested on cross-sectional statistics rather than following the same donors. Models came in too low on out-of-frame TCR alpha sharing in monozygotic twins.

In TCRdb, the 5' RACE reads were re-called with MiXCR into one record per CDR3 protein. The sample includes roughly 1,500,000 distinct CDR3 sequences, more than 30% of them seen just once. The ends lost 1 base at V and 5 bases at J; junction bases unmatched: 7. In germline, CDR1 is MDHEN, CDR2 SYDVKM. The CDR3 is made up of 16 amino acids. J is TRBJ2-1 and V is TRBV28; 8 bases are shared with TRBD1. Sequences were obtained from cord blood. This receptor was taken from a newborn girl in good health. CDR3 in DNA: TGTGCCAGCAGTTTATACCGCAGGGGGCCAAACAATGAGCAGTTCTTC. Protein sequence: CASSLYRRGPNNEQFF.